These T cell receptor beta chains were read from a single sample in a study of blood T cell repertoires in COVID-19. Using immunoSEQ multiplex PCR, the repertoire was profiled, and TCRdb retains in-frame clones only, with some absent. The sample records approximately 160,000 clones, 84% being singletons. Material for sequencing was peripheral blood. The receptors were gathered from a man aged 18 to 29 with active or convalescent COVID-19. Both conserved end residues are part of each CDR3. Each record gives: J gene, D gene, clone size, V gene, CDR3 protein, CDR3 DNA. The D gene is left open where the match is weak. Clone size is given for some rows only: seen once, a few or many times, or a class if the clone is expanded.

>TRBJ2-3|TRBD2|-|TRBV19
CASSIRASGATDTQYF
TGTGCCAGTAGTATCCGGGCTAGCGGGGCCACAGATACGCAGTATTTT
>TRBJ1-3|TRBD1|few|TRBV11-1
CASSLRTGTGNTIYF
TGTGCCAGCAGCTTGAGGACAGGGACTGGAAACACCATATATTTT
>TRBJ2-7|-|-|TRBV2
CASSETGYEQYF
TGTGCCAGCAGTGAAACGGGATACGAGCAGTACTTC
>TRBJ2-4|TRBD1|-|TRBV19
CASSRGQGLQNIQYF
TGTGCCAGTAGTCGGGGACAGGGGTTGCAAAACATTCAGTACTTC
>TRBJ2-7|-|-|TRBV5-1
CASSLVATSSYEQYF
TGCGCCAGCAGCTTGGTAGCCACGAGCTCCTACGAGCAGTACTTC
>TRBJ1-1|-|once|TRBV12-3/TRBV12-4
CASSFVGDTEAFF
TGTGCCAGCAGTTTTGTCGGGGACACTGAAGCTTTCTTT
>TRBJ2-7|-|-|TRBV4-3
CASSQDLRGYEQYF
TGCGCCAGCAGCCAAGATCTGCGCGGCTACGAGCAGTACTTC
>TRBJ1-5|-|once|TRBV18
CASSGGRDQPQHF
TGTGCCAGCTCGGGGGGGCGGGATCAGCCCCAGCATTTT
>TRBJ2-7|TRBD2|-|TRBV6-5
CASSYTYGGSYEQYF
TGTGCCAGCAGTTACACATACGGGGGGTCCTACGAGCAGTACTTC
>TRBJ2-5|-|-|TRBV2
CASSGDIQETQYF
TGTGCCAGCAGTGGGGACATCCAAGAGACCCAGTACTTC
>TRBJ2-7|-|once|TRBV7-9
CASSLTEDSYEQYF
TGTGCCAGCAGCTTGACAGAGGACTCCTACGAGCAGTACTTC
>TRBJ1-5|TRBD1|once|TRBV2
CASSERQGGNQPQHF
TGTGCCAGCAGTGAAAGACAGGGAGGCAATCAGCCCCAGCATTTT
>TRBJ1-3|TRBD1|once|TRBV29-1
CSVRTGPSGNTIYF
TGCAGCGTAAGGACAGGCCCCTCTGGAAACACCATATATTTT
>TRBJ2-7|TRBD2|-|TRBV19
CASSIGSGGTYEQYF
TGTGCCAGTAGTATAGGTAGCGGGGGTACCTACGAGCAGTACTTC
>TRBJ2-6|-|-|TRBV9
CASSVAWQGSGANVLTF
TGTGCCAGCAGCGTAGCTTGGCAGGGATCTGGGGCCAACGTCCTGACTTTC
>TRBJ2-1|-|-|TRBV19
CASSLWHSNEQFF
TGTGCCAGTAGTCTTTGGCACAGCAATGAGCAGTTCTTC
>TRBJ1-5|TRBD1|-|TRBV27
CASSPDPTGGGGQPQHF
TGTGCCAGCAGCCCAGATCCGACAGGGGGCGGAGGTCAGCCCCAGCATTTT
>TRBJ2-5|TRBD1|-|TRBV7-2
CASSLLGQGGETQYF
TGTGCCAGCAGCTTATTGGGACAGGGAGGAGAGACCCAGTACTTC
>TRBJ2-7|-|-|TRBV29-1
CSVGGLPSYEQYF
TGCAGCGTTGGAGGACTTCCCTCCTACGAGCAGTACTTC
>TRBJ2-1|-|-|TRBV12-3/TRBV12-4
CASSLSVHEQFF
TGTGCCAGCAGTTTATCCGTTCATGAGCAGTTCTTC
>TRBJ2-2|-|once|TRBV3-1/TRBV3-2
CASSQGGLLGELFF
TGTGCCAGCAGCCAAGGGGGCCTACTAGGGGAGCTGTTTTTT
>TRBJ2-7|-|few|TRBV15
CAIIGSYEQYF
TGTGCCATCATCGGGAGCTACGAGCAGTACTTC
>TRBJ2-2|TRBD2|-|TRBV7-2
CASSPRGRAGTGELFF
TGTGCCAGCAGCCCCCGCGGGAGGGCCGGAACCGGGGAGCTGTTTTTT
>TRBJ2-1|-|-|TRBV7-8
CASSLNRVAEQFF
TGTGCCAGCAGCTTAAATCGGGTAGCGGAGCAGTTCTTC
>TRBJ1-4|-|once|TRBV7-8
CASSPSRATNEKLFF
TGTGCCAGCAGCCCCTCCCGTGCAACTAATGAAAAACTGTTTTTT
>TRBJ1-2|-|-|TRBV18
CASSPQAGYGYTF
TGTGCCAGCTCACCCCAGGCGGGATATGGCTACACCTTC
>TRBJ2-7|-|-|TRBV11-2
CASSLEGLTYEQYF
TGTGCCAGCAGCTTAGAGGGACTGACCTACGAGCAGTACTTC
>TRBJ2-1|-|-|TRBV7-2
CASSPRLLGGYNEQFF
TGTGCCAGCAGCCCTCGTCTCCTAGGAGGGTACAATGAGCAGTTCTTC
>TRBJ1-5|-|-|TRBV28
CASSKLDKGVVVQPQHF
TGTGCCAGCAGCAAGTTGGACAAAGGGGTGGTGGTTCAGCCCCAGCATTTT
>TRBJ2-1|TRBD2|-|TRBV19
CASSIDRSGGAPYSNEQFF
TGTGCCAGTAGTATAGATAGGAGCGGGGGGGCCCCTTATTCGAATGAGCAGTTCTTC
>TRBJ2-4|TRBD1|-|TRBV28
CASSLTGMAKNIQYF
TGTGCCAGCAGTTTGACAGGGATGGCCAAAAACATTCAGTACTTC
>TRBJ2-1|TRBD1|-|TRBV28
CASSPDRAWGEQFF
TGTGCCAGCAGTCCGGACAGGGCTTGGGGTGAGCAGTTCTTC
>TRBJ2-1|-|once|TRBV20-1
CSASIGKGYNEQFF
TGCAGTGCTAGTATCGGGAAGGGTTACAATGAGCAGTTCTTC
>TRBJ1-2|TRBD1|-|TRBV7-2
CASSVDRVGYTF
TGTGCCAGCAGCGTCGACAGGGTCGGCTACACCTTC
>TRBJ2-2|TRBD2|-|TRBV24-1
CATSDQRAGITGELFF
TGTGCCACCAGTGATCAAAGAGCGGGGATCACCGGGGAGCTGTTTTTT
>TRBJ1-5|TRBD1|-|TRBV18
CASSTGQYQPQHF
TGTGCCAGCTCTACGGGACAGTATCAGCCCCAGCATTTT
>TRBJ1-1|TRBD1|-|TRBV28
CASSGPGQGVRGTEAFF
TGTGCCAGCAGTGGACCGGGACAGGGGGTACGGGGCACTGAAGCTTTCTTT
>TRBJ2-3|-|-|TRBV18
CASSLQSGITSTDTQYF
TGTGCCAGCTCACTACAATCCGGGATTACTAGCACAGATACGCAGTATTTT
>TRBJ1-1|TRBD1|-|TRBV5-1
CASSSTGTATEAFF
TGCGCCAGCAGCTCTACCGGGACAGCCACTGAAGCTTTCTTT
>TRBJ1-4|-|-|TRBV7-6
CASRPPSGEKLFF
TGTGCCAGCAGGCCACCTTCCGGGGAAAAACTGTTTTTT
>TRBJ2-5|TRBD1|-|TRBV6-5
CASSSTGGKETQYF
TGTGCCAGCAGCTCAACAGGGGGAAAAGAGACCCAGTACTTC
>TRBJ1-3|-|once|TRBV28
CASGTYGNTIYF
TGTGCCAGCGGGACTTACGGAAACACCATATATTTT
>TRBJ1-2|TRBD1|few|TRBV16
CASSLRDRLYGYTF
TGTGCCAGCAGCCTTCGGGACAGGCTCTATGGCTACACCTTC
>TRBJ1-2|TRBD1|-|TRBV3-1/TRBV3-2
CASSQSRGRDYGYTF
TGTGCCAGCAGCCAGTCCAGGGGGCGAGACTATGGCTACACCTTC
>TRBJ2-7|TRBD2|-|TRBV19
CASSPGLNYEQYF
TGTGCCAGTAGCCCGGGACTAAACTACGAGCAGTACTTC